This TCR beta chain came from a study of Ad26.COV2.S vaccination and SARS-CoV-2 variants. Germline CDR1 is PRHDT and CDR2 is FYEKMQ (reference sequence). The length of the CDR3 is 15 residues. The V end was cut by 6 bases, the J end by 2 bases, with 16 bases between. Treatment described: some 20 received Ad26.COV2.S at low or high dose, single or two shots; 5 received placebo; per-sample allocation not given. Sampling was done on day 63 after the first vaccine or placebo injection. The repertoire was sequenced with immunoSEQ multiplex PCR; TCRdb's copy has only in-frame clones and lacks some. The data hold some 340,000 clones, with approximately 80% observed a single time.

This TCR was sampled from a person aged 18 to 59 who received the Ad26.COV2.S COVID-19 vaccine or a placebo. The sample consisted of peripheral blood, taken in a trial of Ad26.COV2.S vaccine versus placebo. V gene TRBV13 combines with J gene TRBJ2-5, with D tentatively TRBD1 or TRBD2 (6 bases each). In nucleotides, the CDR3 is TGTGCCAGCAGGCAGGCCGGGGGCAGGCAAGAGACCCAGTACTTC. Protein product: CASRQAGGRQETQYF.